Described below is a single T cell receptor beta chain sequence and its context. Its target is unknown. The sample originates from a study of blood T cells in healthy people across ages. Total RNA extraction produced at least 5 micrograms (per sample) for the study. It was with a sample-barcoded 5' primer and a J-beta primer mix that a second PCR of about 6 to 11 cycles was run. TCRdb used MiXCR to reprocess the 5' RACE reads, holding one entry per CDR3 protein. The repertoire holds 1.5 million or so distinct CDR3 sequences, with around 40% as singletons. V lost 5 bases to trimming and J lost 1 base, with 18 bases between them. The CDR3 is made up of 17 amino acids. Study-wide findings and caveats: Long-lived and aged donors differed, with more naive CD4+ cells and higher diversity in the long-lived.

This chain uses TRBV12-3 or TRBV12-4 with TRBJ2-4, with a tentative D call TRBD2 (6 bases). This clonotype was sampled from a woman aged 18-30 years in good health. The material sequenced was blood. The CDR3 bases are TGTGCCAGCAGTCCGGGACTTTCGGCGTGGGCCAAAAACATTCAGTACTTC. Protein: CASSPGLSAWAKNIQYF.